The T cell receptor beta chain described here comes from a study of CD8 T cells in ankylosing spondylitis. Regarding the study as a whole: Within matched ankylosing spondylitis synovial fluid, disease-linked clones were reportedly significantly enriched.

Germline trimming cut 5 bases from V and 9 bases from J; bases unmatched to any gene: 6. CDR3 length: 13 residues. Germline V CDR1 and CDR2: SGHVS, FQNEAQ. Ten or more counts support this clonotype. Its antigen is as yet unknown. Each TCR beta library was made by quantitative 5'-RACE that incorporated molecular barcodes. In TCRdb, the 5' RACE reads were re-called with MiXCR into one record per CDR3 protein. The top ten clones hold around 4.9% of a sample with 210,000 or so distinct CDR3 sequences, less than 9.5% of them seen once. The chain has TRBV7-8 and TRBJ2-1, with 8 nucleotides matching TRBD1. Sample: blood, either unsorted or a sorted T cell fraction (not recorded which). This TCR was recovered from a female donor with ankylosing spondylitis or in good health (not recorded which). The CDR3 here is CASSQDREAEQFF. The CDR3 DNA reads TGTGCCAGCAGCCAGGACAGGGAGGCTGAGCAGTTCTTC.